Shown below are 9 T cell receptor beta chains from a single sample sequenced in a study of identifying expanded T cells in peripheral blood. Clones were sequenced by immunoSEQ multiplex PCR, and TCRdb holds only the in-frame ones, with some missing. The table has about 100,000 clones, over 80% seen once. Sequenced material: blood. Receptors originate from a person aged 18 to 75 in good health.

The V gene is TRBV6-6, the J gene TRBJ1-1; 9 bases map to TRBD1. From germline, CDR1 is MNHNY and CDR2 SVGAGI (reference sequence). The ends lost 7 bases at V and 5 bases at J; junction bases unmatched: 8. This CDR3 comprises 14 residues. CDR3 nucleotides: TGTGCCAGCAATACAGGGGGCACGGGGACTGAAGCTTTCTTT. The encoded protein is CASNTGGTGTEAFF.

The chain recombines TRBV4-3 with TRBJ1-2; no definite D call. This CDR3 has 14 residues. CDR1 is LGHNA, CDR2 YSLEER, per germline. Trimming removed 0 bases from V and 3 bases from J, with 8 bases in between. DNA of the CDR3: TGCGCCAGCAGCCAAGAATGGCAGGACTATGGCTACACCTTC. Protein product: CASSQEWQDYGYTF.

This clone was observed a single time. This chain links TRBV7-9 with TRBJ1-5; D unclear. Trimming took 1 base from V and 6 from J, leaving 10 bases between them. This CDR3 comprises 14 residues. CDR1 is SEHNR, CDR2 FQNEAQ, per germline (reference sequence). The CDR3 sequence: CASSLDMASQPQHF. DNA of the CDR3: TGTGCCAGCAGCTTAGACATGGCGAGTCAGCCCCAGCATTTT. The complete variable domain, with remaining parts taken from reference TRBV7-9 and TRBJ1-5, reads DTGVSQNPRHKITKRGQNVTFRCDPISEHNRLYWYRQTLGQGPEFLTYFQNEAQLEKSRLLSDRFSAERPKGSFSTLEIQRTEQGDSAMYLCASSLDMASQPQHFGDGTRLSIL.

The rearrangement links TRBV27 to TRBJ2-7; D ambiguous. Germline V gene sequence: CDR1 MNHEY, CDR2 SMNVEV (reference sequence). The CDR3 extends over 12 amino acids. Trimming took off 5 bases at V and 6 bases at J, with 11 bases between the two ends. The CDR3 here is CASSLPMGEQYF. DNA for the CDR3: TGTGCCAGCAGTCTCCCCATGGGCGAGCAGTACTTC.

The chain recombines TRBV12-5 with TRBJ1-3, with a tentative D call TRBD1 (5 bases). The V gene's germline CDR1 is LGHNT and CDR2 FRNRAP. V dropped 6 bases and J dropped 0 bases, with 12 bases sitting between them. The CDR3 loop spans 15 amino acids. The CDR3 region has the DNA TGTGCTAGTGGCCTCGGGACGGCCTCTGGAAACACCATATATTTT. It is translated as CASGLGTASGNTIYF.

V usage is TRBV6-5 and J usage is TRBJ1-1, with 7 bases fitting TRBD1. Germline V gene data show CDR1 as MNHEY and CDR2 as SVGAGI. The CDR3 has 14 amino acids. The J segment lost 5 bases and the V segment lost 6 bases, leaving 9 bases of the junction unmatched. CDR3 in amino acids: CASSLQGRNTEAFF. The CDR3 DNA reads as TGTGCCAGCAGCCTACAGGGGCGGAATACTGAAGCTTTCTTT.

This chain links TRBV5-1 with TRBJ2-1; 7 nucleotides align to TRBD2. CDR1 is SGHRS, CDR2 YFSETQ, per germline. The CDR3 totals 18 residues. Trimming took 0 bases from V and 4 from J; bases not matched to a gene: 13. The CDR3 sequence: CASSLGGLAESFYNEQFF. The CDR3 region has the DNA TGCGCCAGCAGCTTGGGAGGGCTAGCGGAATCTTTTTACAATGAGCAGTTCTTC.

The chain links TRBV18 to TRBJ1-2; no reliable D call. Trimming removed 4 bases at V and 1 base at J, with 7 bases between. This CDR3 spans 13 amino acids. Looked up from germline, CDR1 is KGHSH and CDR2 is LQKENI. The CDR3 loop reads CASSLNINYGYTF. CDR3 sequence (DNA): TGTGCCAGCTCACTAAACATTAACTATGGCTACACCTTC.

This sequence joins TRBV9 and TRBJ1-3, with no clear D. Germline loops: CDR1 SGDLS, CDR2 YYNGEE. CDR3 length: 12 amino acids. Between the trimmed V and J ends, which lost 0 bases and 7 bases, there was a span of 5 bases. The CDR3 loop reads CASSVGGNTIYF. CDR3 in DNA: TGTGCCAGCAGCGTAGGCGGGAACACCATATATTTT.